This record looks at one T cell receptor (beta chain) sequence and its context. The sample originates from a study of blood T cell repertoires in COVID-19. At the level of the study: From the United States, Italy and Spain came samples of acute and convalescent COVID-19. PBMCs, B-cell-depleted T cells, or T cells were the source of the cDNA or gDNA that made up the material.

Authors' analysis steps: Scientists estimated how many nucleated cells there were by amplifying reference gene primers. Clones were read by immunoSEQ multiplex PCR, and TCRdb kept only the in-frame ones, dropping some. Clone size and V and J calls were adopted from that table, with D and trimming inferred from the DNA. The data show a few hundred thousand clones, 75% to 90% seen once. The germline V gene has CDR1 MNHEY and CDR2 SVGAGI. The V end lost 1 base, the J end lost 6 bases, and 13 bases lay between the germline ends. The CDR3 covers 14 residues. The chain is built from TRBV6-5 and TRBJ2-7; possible D gene TRBD2, 5 bases. This clonotype originated in a woman aged 40 to 49 who had recovered from COVID-19. The sample comprised peripheral blood. This CDR3 reads CASSYFGIPGEQYF. The CDR3 DNA follows: TGTGCCAGCAGTTACTTCGGGATTCCTGGCGAGCAGTACTTC.